Below are 2 T cell receptor beta chains sequenced from a single sample in a study of control samples from healthy donors and cancer patients. Some clones are missing from TCRdb's copy, which holds only in-frame ones; the method was immunoSEQ multiplex PCR. Counted here are about 100,000 clones, over 80% occurring once; the ten biggest clones make up roughly 18%. Sequenced: blood. The receptors were sampled from a man aged 30 to 39 in good health.

The chain employs TRBV27 and TRBJ2-7, with a tentative D call TRBD1 (6 bases). There are 13 residues in the CDR3. Trimming removed 7 bases from V and 0 bases from J, with 10 bases in between. Germline loops: CDR1 MNHEY, CDR2 SMNVEV (reference sequence). For the CDR3, the DNA is TGTGCCAGCATAGACAGGAGCTCCTACGAGCAGTACTTC. Translating gives CASIDRSSYEQYF.

A single count supports this clone. The chain recombines TRBV12-3 or TRBV12-4 with TRBJ1-5; D ambiguous. The CDR3 covers 13 residues. V lost 7 bases and J lost 4, with 11 bases in between. In DNA, the CDR3 is TGTGCCAGCACTTCGGACGGAAATCAGCCCCAGCATTTT. Its translation: CASTSDGNQPQHF.